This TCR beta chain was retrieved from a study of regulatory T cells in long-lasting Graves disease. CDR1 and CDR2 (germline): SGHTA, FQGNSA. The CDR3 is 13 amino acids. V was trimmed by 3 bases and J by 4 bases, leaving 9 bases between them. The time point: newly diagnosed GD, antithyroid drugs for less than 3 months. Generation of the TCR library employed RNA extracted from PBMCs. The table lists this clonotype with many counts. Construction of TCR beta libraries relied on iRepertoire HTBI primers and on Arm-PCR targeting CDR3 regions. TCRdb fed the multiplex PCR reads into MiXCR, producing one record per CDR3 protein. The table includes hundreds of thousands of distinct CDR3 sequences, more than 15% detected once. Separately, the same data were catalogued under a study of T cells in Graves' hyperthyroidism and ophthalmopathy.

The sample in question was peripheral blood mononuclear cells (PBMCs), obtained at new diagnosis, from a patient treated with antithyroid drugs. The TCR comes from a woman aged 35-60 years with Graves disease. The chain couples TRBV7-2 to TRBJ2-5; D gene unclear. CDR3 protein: CASSFSGPETQYF. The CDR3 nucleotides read TGTGCCAGCAGCTTCTCTGGGCCAGAGACCCAGTACTTC.